This T cell receptor (beta chain) was observed in a study of follicular helper T cells after annual influenza vaccination. This clone was detected only a few times. Looked up from germline, CDR1 is MDHEN and CDR2 is SYDVKM. The trim removed 2 bases at V and 8 bases at J, leaving 5 bases unmatched. The CDR3 sequence is 13 residues long. Time point noted: 2014-2015 season, pre-vaccination. Data came from immunoSEQ multiplex PCR; TCRdb stores just in-frame clones and leaves some out. The table includes several thousand clones, roughly 85% detected once. The clonotype originates from an adult who received the influenza vaccine. V gene TRBV28 combines with J gene TRBJ1-2, with TRBD1 matching over 7 bases. Material: CXCR5+ CD38- circulating T follicular helper cells from blood, obtained on the day of influenza vaccination. Documented subset: circulating Tfh, non-naive CD4+CXCR5+PD-1+ (ICOS+CD38+ or ICOS-CD38-). The CDR3 nucleotides are TGTGCCAGCAGTTTAGGGCAGGGGGGCGGCTACACCTTC. Residues: CASSLGQGGGYTF.